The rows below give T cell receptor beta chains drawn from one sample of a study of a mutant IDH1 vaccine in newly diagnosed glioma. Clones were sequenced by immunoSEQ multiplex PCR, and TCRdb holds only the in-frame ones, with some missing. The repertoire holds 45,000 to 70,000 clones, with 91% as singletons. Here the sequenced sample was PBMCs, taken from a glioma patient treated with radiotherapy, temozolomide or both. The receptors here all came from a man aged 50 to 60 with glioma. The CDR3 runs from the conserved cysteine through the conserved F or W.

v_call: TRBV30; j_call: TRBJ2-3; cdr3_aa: CAWSVDAAYTDTQYF
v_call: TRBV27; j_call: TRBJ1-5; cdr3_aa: CASSPWTASNQPQHF
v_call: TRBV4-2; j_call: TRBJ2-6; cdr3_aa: CASSPLGAKGANVLTF
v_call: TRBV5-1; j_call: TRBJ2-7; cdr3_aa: CASSLAPGLQSYEQYF
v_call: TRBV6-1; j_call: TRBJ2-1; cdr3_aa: CASSVQGPYNEQFF
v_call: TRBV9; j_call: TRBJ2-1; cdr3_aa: CASSVGQGSYNEQFF
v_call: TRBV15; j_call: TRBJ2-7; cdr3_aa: CATSPLGYEQYF
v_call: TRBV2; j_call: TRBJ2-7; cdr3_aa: CASSGTNIPYEQYF
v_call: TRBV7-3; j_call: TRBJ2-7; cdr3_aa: CASSRDWTEASYEQYF
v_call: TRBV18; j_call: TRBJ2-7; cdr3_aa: CASSQRTSVAYEQYF
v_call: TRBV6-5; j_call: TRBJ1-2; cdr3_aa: CATYGGGYTF
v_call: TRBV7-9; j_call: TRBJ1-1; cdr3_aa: CASERRSTEAFF
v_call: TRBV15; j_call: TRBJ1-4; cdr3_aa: CATSRGQAARPLFF
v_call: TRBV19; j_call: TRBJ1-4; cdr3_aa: CASSIGGKASKLFF
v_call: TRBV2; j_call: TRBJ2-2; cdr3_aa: CASSSGTSGNTGELFF
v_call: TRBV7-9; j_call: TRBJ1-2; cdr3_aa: CASSRTGSYGYTF
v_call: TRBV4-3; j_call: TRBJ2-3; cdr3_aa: CASSQDPGLAGSDTQYF
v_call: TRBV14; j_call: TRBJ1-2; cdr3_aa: CASSQDRTTGYTF
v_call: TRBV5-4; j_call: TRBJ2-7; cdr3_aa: CASSSSTVAGGEQYF
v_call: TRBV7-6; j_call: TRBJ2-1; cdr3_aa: CASSLQTGSYNEQFF